The T cell receptor beta chain under discussion was sequenced for a study of T cells in Graves' hyperthyroidism and ophthalmopathy (dated 2019 in TCRdb). General notes on the study: Peripheral blood was collected at initial diagnosis, before any treatment. TCR V-J signatures able to tell the groups apart were searched for in a discovery cohort of approximately 95 patients, of whom around 43 had Graves' ophthalmopathy and around 58 had stable Graves' hyperthyroidism. Thyroid tissue and blood T-cell repertoires from about six Graves' hyperthyroidism patients were also compared in the study. The approximately 100 discovery patients were randomly split 7:3 into training and test sets. Whether ophthalmopathy could be predicted prospectively was tested in an independent validation cohort made up of 18 to 20 hyperthyroidism patients plus 17 patients who later progressed to ophthalmopathy. Once sampling was done, hyperthyroidism patients were given methimazole at a starting dose of 30 mg daily, whereas ophthalmopathy patients were given high-dose intravenous methylprednisolone. The paper describes TCR Vbeta CDR3 sequencing of 120 to 150 peripheral blood samples, made up of under 50 ophthalmopathy patients, 70 to 75 hyperthyroidism patients and some 17 progressor patients. Study-wide findings and limitations: No statistical method was used to fix the sample size in advance, and group allocation was not hidden from the investigators. Most expanded thyroid clonotypes (frequency above 0.001) were also detected in blood, a finding suggesting that blood repertoires may reflect thyroid immune responses. In validation, the model predicted progression to ophthalmopathy with approximately 71% sensitivity and over 72% specificity, a median of approximately 6.7 months before onset. A 13 V-J signature model separated ophthalmopathy from stable hyperthyroidism, with about 90% sensitivity and 81.08% specificity in cross-validation and 80%/75% in testing.

The TCR beta CDR3 regions were amplified from the RNA transcripts. The TCR CDR3 was subjected to a first round of RT-PCR using the HTBI primer set and the Qiagen OneStep RT-PCR kit. The libraries were constructed in a second round of multiplex PCR and then size-selected and purified. The libraries were sequenced on an Illumina HiSeq2000 using paired-end 100 bp reads. The paper's processing steps were these. SOAPnuke was used to process the raw data, throwing out any read that contained adapters or uncalled bases, had a mean Phred below 15, or lacked an exact constant-primer or identifier match. COPE v1.2.5 was used to merge high-quality paired reads, and clonotypes were defined as unique nucleotide sequences. MiTCR v1.1 was used to align the clonotypes against IMGT TRBV, TRBD and TRBJ reference segments. The analysis included only V-J combinations with a frequency above 0.0001, which together covered approximately 99% of the repertoires. A TCS score was defined as the ratio between F50 (clonal expansion) and ExV (chaos), using BLOSUM62-based TCRdist between CDR3 peptides within each V-J. Welch's t-statistics and random forest reduced around 520 V-J features to 10 to 15, which were used in a naive Bayes classifier (R e1071). The public reads were quality trimmed at Q25 with fastp and then assembled into clones with MiXCR by TCRdb, keeping productive beta chains. Here each entry gathers all rows of one CDR3 protein and keeps the most common genes and DNA. The authors' filters were not applied to this entry. The sample table lists around 690,000 distinct CDR3 sequences, 15% to 20% of them with a count of one. 15% to 17% of the sample comes from the top ten.

The CDR3 goes from the cysteine to the phenylalanine over 15 residues. Of all the DNA, just the CDR3 is kept, 45 bases in frame from base 1. The V end loses 5 bases and the J end loses 8 bases, and a stretch of 21 bases separates them. The germline V gene supplies CDR1 SGHVS and CDR2 FQNEAQ. A patient counted as having stable Graves' hyperthyroidism if no progression to ophthalmopathy occurred over 18 months of follow-up. The hyperthyroidism patients were between 18 and 65 years old and newly diagnosed, with a disease duration of less than 2 months. Exclusion was applied to patients with uncontrolled infections, other autoimmune diseases, pregnancy or lactation. Diagnoses were based on clinical symptoms, serum thyroxine and TRAb, thyroid ultrasound and orbital computed tomography. Ficoll-Paque density gradient centrifugation was used to isolate PBMCs from 10 ml of fresh peripheral blood. Trizol reagent was used to extract total RNA, and RNA quality was then checked on an Agilent 2100 Bioanalyzer.

This clonotype was picked up many times. There is no known antigen for this receptor. Base qualities are missing; no much larger clone stands one base away. Sequences were obtained from blood. This chain is built from TRBV7-8 and TRBJ1-2; perhaps TRBD1 is the D gene, with 6 bases matching. This TCR came from a man over 45 with Graves' hyperthyroidism. The DNA sequence is as follows: TGTGCCAGCAGCCATATGCTCAGGGGACCACGCGGCTACACCTTC. This sequence encodes CASSHMLRGPRGYTF.